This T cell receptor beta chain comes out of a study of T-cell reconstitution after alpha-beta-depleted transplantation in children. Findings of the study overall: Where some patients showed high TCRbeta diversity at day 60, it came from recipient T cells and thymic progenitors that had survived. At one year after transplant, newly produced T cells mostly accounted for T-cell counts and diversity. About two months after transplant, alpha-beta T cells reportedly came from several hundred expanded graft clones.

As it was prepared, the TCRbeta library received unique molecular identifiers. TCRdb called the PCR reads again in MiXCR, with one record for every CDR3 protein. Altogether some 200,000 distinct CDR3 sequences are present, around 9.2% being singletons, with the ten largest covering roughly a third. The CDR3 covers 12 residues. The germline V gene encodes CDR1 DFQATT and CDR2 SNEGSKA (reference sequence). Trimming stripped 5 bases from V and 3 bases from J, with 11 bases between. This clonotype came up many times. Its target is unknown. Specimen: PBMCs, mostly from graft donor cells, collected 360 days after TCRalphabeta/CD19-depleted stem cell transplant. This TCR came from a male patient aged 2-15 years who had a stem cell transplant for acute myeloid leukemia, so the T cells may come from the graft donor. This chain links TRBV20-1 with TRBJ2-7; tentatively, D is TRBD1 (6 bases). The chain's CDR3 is CSAGARGYEQYF. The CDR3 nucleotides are TGCAGTGCTGGTGCCAGGGGCTACGAGCAGTACTTC.